The entry below gives a single T cell receptor (beta chain) sequence along with its context. The antigen this receptor binds is unknown. Within one base of it there is no much larger clone, and no base qualities were kept. Libraries were made using the immunoSEQ multiplex PCR assay. For TCR sequencing, RNA was extracted from every sample and reverse transcribed into cDNA to serve as template. SuperScript III was used to make first-strand cDNA, primed with a 2:1 mix of oligo-dT and random hexamers. A synthetic immune receptor repertoire was used to measure amplification bias, and any remaining bias was corrected computationally. The study's processing was this. Raw reads were preprocessed to remove errors, and CDR3 was defined according to IMGT conventions as the region from the conserved cysteine to phenylalanine. To get clonality, Shannon entropy was normalized by log2 of the number of productive unique TCRs and the result was subtracted from 1. Whether each scalp clone was CD4 or CD8 was inferred by checking scalp TCRbeta sequences against the CD4 and CD8 repertoires from sorted blood. In TCRdb, the immuneACCESS table is reduced to in-frame sequences with V and J assigned. These tables do not hold every clone; where another copy was compared, an unresolved V gene accounts for under half, and the others remain unexplained. That table supplies the V and J calls and clone size; D and trimming were determined from the DNA. Counted in this sample were around 200,000 clones; roughly 53% of them appeared once. The ten largest account for roughly a tenth of the sample.

From the germline V gene (reference sequence), CDR1 is GTSNPN and CDR2 is SVGIG. Counted from cysteine to phenylalanine, this CDR3 has 13 amino acids. Only CDR3 DNA remains: 39 bases, in frame from the first base. The trim is 4 bases for V and 5 bases for J, with a gap of 14 bases between the germline ends. The sample belongs to a study of CD8+ T cells in alopecia areata (dated by TCRdb to 2016 to 2019). Background for the entire study: The treated patients, all with moderate-to-severe alopecia areata, were enrolled in an open-label pilot trial of oral tofacitinib given at 5 to 10 mg twice daily. Patients stayed on tofacitinib for 6 to 18 months and then had 6 months of follow-up off drug so that delayed response and recurrence could be assessed. For the treated patients, the SALT score, which quantifies what percentage of scalp surface area is affected, served as the measure of disease severity. High-throughput TCRbeta sequencing was used to examine T cell clonal expansion in alopecia areata in both the C3H/HeJ mouse model and human patients. Scalp tissue and sorted CD4+ and CD8+ peripheral blood T cells from patchy and totalis/universalis alopecia areata patients and from healthy controls were covered by human TCRbeta sequencing. Biopsies were taken from tofacitinib-treated patients at baseline and again at 4 and 24 weeks into treatment, and several of those patients also had a later scalp biopsy. Scalp clonality was compared across normal scalp (n=4), patchy alopecia areata scalp (n=8), and alopecia totalis/universalis scalp (n=8). The RNA source kit depended on sample type: the PAXgene miRNA kit for fixed scalp, the miRNeasy kit for PBMCs, and the RNeasy kit for mouse skin. Amplification of TCRbeta CDR3 regions was done by immunoSEQ multiplex PCR using 35 Vbeta forward primers and 13 Jbeta reverse primers. General findings and caveats noted by the study authors: Because the treated cohort was small and included a single nonresponder, larger studies are needed to assess links between baseline CD8+ expansion and response. Compared with normal scalp, lesional scalp had higher clonality and more expanded CD8+ clones, particularly in alopecia totalis/universalis, a pattern that suggests antigenic drive. Tofacitinib significantly lowered scalp clonality and the number of expanded CD8+ clones among the top 100 scalp clones. TCR sequences shared between patients were less clear than in mice, possibly partly because of HLA diversity in the patient population. Many expanded lesional clones persisted in scalp and blood during tofacitinib treatment, which may partly explain relapse after stopping treatment. Unlike mouse skin, where gammadelta T cells dominate, normal human skin contains resident alphabeta T cells that get sequenced too, which complicates analysis of the scalp TCR repertoire.

What the time point label conveys for this sample: about 25 weeks on oral tofacitinib. The treatment or condition label, read with the paper, signifies: oral pan-JAK inhibitor, 5-10 mg twice daily. From alopecia areata patients, peripheral blood was collected along with lesional scalp punch biopsies. PBMCs were separated by density centrifugation and stained for CD3, CD4 and CD8, after which CD4+ and CD8+ T cells were sorted on a FACSAria. The sample in question was CD8+ T cells sorted from blood, obtained at week 24, from a patient treated with tofacitinib. The clonotype was recovered from a human donor with alopecia areata. The rearrangement combines TRBV30 with TRBJ1-2; the D gene is possibly TRBD1, with 6 bases matching. The DNA is TGTGCCTGGATGTCCAGGGGAAATTATGGCTACACCTTC. This is translated as CAWMSRGNYGYTF.